The 14 T cell receptor beta chains below come from one sample, sequenced in a study of blood T cell repertoires in COVID-19. Generated by immunoSEQ multiplex PCR, the TCRdb table keeps only in-frame clones and is missing some. The sample records 270,000 or so clones, approximately 91% being singletons. Sequencing was carried out using PBMCs or T cells enriched from blood (not recorded which). Receptor source: a woman in her thirties or forties with acute COVID-19.

This clone was counted once. The genes are TRBV11-2 and TRBJ1-3; 8 bases map to TRBD1. The germline V gene encodes CDR1 SGHAT and CDR2 FQNNGV. Unmatched junction bases numbered 3, after V lost 8 bases and J lost 0 bases. The CDR3 contains 14 residues. The CDR3 DNA follows: TGTGCCAGCGGGGACAGGAGCTCTGGAAACACCATATATTTT. Translated, it gives CASGDRSSGNTIYF.

The genes are TRBV28 and TRBJ2-7, with D unresolved. The germline V and J ends were trimmed by 3 bases and 3 bases, with 6 bases remaining between them. The germline CDR1 and CDR2 sequences are MDHEN and SYDVKM. This CDR3 contains 12 residues. CDR3 residues: CASSFVFYEQYF. The CDR3 DNA reads TGTGCCAGCAGTTTTGTCTTCTACGAGCAGTACTTC.

The V call is TRBV2, the J call TRBJ2-1; TRBD2 agrees at 9 bases. J was trimmed by 3 bases and V by 6 bases; bases with no gene match: 6. Germline V gene data show CDR1 as SNHLY and CDR2 as FYNNEI. This CDR3 has 15 amino acids. The DNA of the CDR3 is TGTGCCAGCAGCGGAGGACTAGCGAACTACAATGAGCAGTTCTTC. This gives the protein CASSGGLANYNEQFF.

The chain joins TRBV10-3 to TRBJ1-2, with a possible D match to TRBD1 (6 bases). The CDR3 totals 14 residues. CDR1 and CDR2 (germline): ENHRY, SYGVKD. V was cut by 3 bases and J by 6 bases, with 14 bases left in between. The CDR3 loop reads CAISDPDRKDGYTF. CDR3 DNA: TGTGCCATCAGTGATCCAGACAGGAAAGATGGCTACACCTTC.

V and J are TRBV29-1 and TRBJ1-2, with a possible D match to TRBD1 (6 bases). This CDR3 has 14 residues. V shed 3 bases and J shed 1 base, with 12 bases lying between them. Germline V gives CDR1 SQVTM, CDR2 ANQGSEA. The CDR3 nucleotides are TGCAGCGTTGAGGAAATAGGGGGTAACTATGGCTACACCTTC. As protein: CSVEEIGGNYGYTF.

The chain uses TRBV11-2 and TRBJ1-3; tentatively, D is TRBD1 (5 bases). The germline V gene has CDR1 SGHAT and CDR2 FQNNGV. The CDR3 loop spans 18 amino acids. The V and J ends lost 5 bases and 5 bases respectively, with 25 bases between them. The CDR3, as DNA: TGTGCCAGCAGCACCCGACAGCCGACCAACGGCGATAGAAACACCATATATTTT. Translated: CASSTRQPTNGDRNTIYF.

The rearrangement links TRBV30 to TRBJ1-1; D is undetermined. The ends were cut back, 6 bases at V and 2 bases at J, with 10 bases in the middle. Germline CDR1 and CDR2: GTSNPN and SVGIG (reference sequence). This CDR3 has 12 amino acids. The CDR3 DNA is TGTGCCTGTTCAGGCACCAACACTGAAGCTTTCTTT. Residues: CACSGTNTEAFF.

V gene TRBV7-2 combines with J gene TRBJ1-1, with 7 bases aligning to TRBD1. Germline CDR1 SGHTA, CDR2 FQGNSA. V shed 6 bases, J shed 1 base, and the junction held 8 bases outside the gene matches. This CDR3 contains 15 residues. CDR3 protein: CASRKRQGANTEAFF. CDR3 in DNA: TGTGCCAGCAGGAAGCGACAGGGAGCGAACACTGAAGCTTTCTTT.

The V and J genes are TRBV2 and TRBJ1-3, with D maybe TRBD1 (6 bases). The CDR3 runs 17 residues. Germline assignment: CDR1 SNHLY and CDR2 FYNNEI. V was trimmed by 4 bases and J by 0 bases, leaving 16 bases between them. CDR3 DNA: TGTGCCAGCAGTGGGGGATCCGGGACAAACTCTGGAAACACCATATATTTT. Protein: CASSGGSGTNSGNTIYF.

This rearrangement joins TRBV5-4 to TRBJ1-1; no firm D call. V was trimmed by 3 bases and J by 3 bases, leaving 12 bases between them. Germline values: CDR1 SGHNT, CDR2 YYREEE (reference sequence). The CDR3 has 14 amino acids. The CDR3 region is CASSSLTADTEAFF. CDR3 DNA sequence: TGTGCCAGCAGCTCACTTACAGCCGACACTGAAGCTTTCTTT.

This chain uses TRBV5-4 with TRBJ2-1, with 11 positions matching TRBD2. The CDR3 is 15 amino acids. V trimming: 3 bases; J trimming: 4 bases; junction bases outside the gene matches: 3. The V gene's germline CDR1 is SGHNT and CDR2 YYREEE (reference sequence). The CDR3 loop reads CASSSASGGYNEQFF. DNA for the CDR3: TGTGCCAGCAGCTCAGCTAGCGGGGGGTACAATGAGCAGTTCTTC.

This chain joins TRBV5-4 and TRBJ1-6, with a possible D match to TRBD1 (6 bases). Trimming shortened V by 5 bases and J by 4 bases, and 10 bases separated the two germline ends. Germline V lookup: CDR1 SGHNT, CDR2 YYREEE (reference sequence). The CDR3 totals 14 residues. The CDR3 nucleotides are TGTGCCAGCAGTCCTCAGGGGTATAATTCACCCCTCCACTTT. This translates into CASSPQGYNSPLHF.

In its sample, this clone was seen once. The chain joins TRBV20-1 to TRBJ2-1, with TRBD2 identical over 7 bases. From germline, CDR1 is DFQATT and CDR2 SNEGSKA (reference sequence). CDR3 size: 16 residues. V was pared by 3 bases and J by 3 bases, with 11 bases of the junction left unmatched. The CDR3 nucleotides are TGCAGTGCTAGTAGGAGTACCGGGACTATCTACAATGAGCAGTTCTTC. Residues: CSASRSTGTIYNEQFF.

This chain connects TRBV7-3 to TRBJ2-2, with 8 bases aligning to TRBD1. V lost 2 bases, J lost 2 bases, and 1 base stayed unmatched. Germline V gives CDR1 SGHTA, CDR2 FQGTGA. The CDR3 is made up of 15 amino acids. DNA for the CDR3: TGTGCCAGCAGCTTAGCAGGGGGCAACACCGGGGAGCTGTTTTTT. Protein product: CASSLAGGNTGELFF.